One TCR beta chain is described in this entry. This record belongs to a study of blood T cell repertoires in COVID-19. Study in general: Samples representing acute and convalescent COVID-19 were sourced from the United States, Italy and Spain. PBMCs, B-cell-depleted T cells, or T cells were the source of the cDNA or gDNA that made up the material.

Authors' analysis steps: Scientists estimated how many nucleated cells there were by amplifying reference gene primers. TCRdb's copy holds only in-frame clones and misses some; the assay was immunoSEQ multiplex PCR. V and J calls and clone size come straight from that table; D and trimming were deduced from the DNA. Of fewer than 250,000 clones in the sample, approximately 82% were seen once. This CDR3 has 14 residues. Germline V CDR1 and CDR2: SGHNT, YYREEE (reference sequence). V shed 4 bases, J shed 2 bases, and the junction held 2 bases outside the gene matches. The sample comprised peripheral blood. V gene TRBV5-4 combines with J gene TRBJ2-3; 9 nucleotides match TRBD1. The origin of this receptor is a man aged 45-65 years with active or convalescent COVID-19. CDR3 loop: CASSRTGATDTQYF. The CDR3, as DNA: TGTGCCAGCAGCCGGACAGGGGCCACAGATACGCAGTATTTT.